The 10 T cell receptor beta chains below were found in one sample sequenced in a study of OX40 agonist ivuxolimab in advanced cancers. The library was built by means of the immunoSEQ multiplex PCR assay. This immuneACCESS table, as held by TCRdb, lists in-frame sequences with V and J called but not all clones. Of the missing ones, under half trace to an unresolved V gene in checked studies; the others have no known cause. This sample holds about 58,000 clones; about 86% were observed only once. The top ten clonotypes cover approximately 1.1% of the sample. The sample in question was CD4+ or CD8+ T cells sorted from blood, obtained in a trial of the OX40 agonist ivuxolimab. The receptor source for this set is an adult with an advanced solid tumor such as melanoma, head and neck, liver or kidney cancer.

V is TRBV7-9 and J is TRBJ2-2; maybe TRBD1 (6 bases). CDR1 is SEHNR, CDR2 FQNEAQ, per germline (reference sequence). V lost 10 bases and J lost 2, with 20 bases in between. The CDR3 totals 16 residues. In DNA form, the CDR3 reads TGTGCCATCGAGTACGGACAGCTGATAAACACCGGGGAGCTGTTTTTT. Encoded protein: CAIEYGQLINTGELFF.

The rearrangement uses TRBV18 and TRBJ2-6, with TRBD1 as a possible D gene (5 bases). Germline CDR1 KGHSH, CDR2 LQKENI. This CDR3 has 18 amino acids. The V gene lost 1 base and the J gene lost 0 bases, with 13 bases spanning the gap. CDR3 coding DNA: TGTGCCAGCTCACCACTGGACACGTTTTTCTCTGGGGCCAACGTCCTGACTTTC. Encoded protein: CASSPLDTFFSGANVLTF.

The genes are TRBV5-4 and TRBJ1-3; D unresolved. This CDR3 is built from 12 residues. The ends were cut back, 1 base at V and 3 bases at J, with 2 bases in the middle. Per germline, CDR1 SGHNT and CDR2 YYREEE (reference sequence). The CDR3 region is CASSLLGNTIYF. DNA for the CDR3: TGTGCCAGCAGCTTGCTTGGAAACACCATATATTTT.

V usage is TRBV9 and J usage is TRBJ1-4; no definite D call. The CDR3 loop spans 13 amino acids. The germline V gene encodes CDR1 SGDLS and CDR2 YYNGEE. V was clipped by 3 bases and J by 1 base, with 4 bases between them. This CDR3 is CASSAVTNEKLFF. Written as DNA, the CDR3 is TGTGCCAGCAGCGCCGTAACTAATGAAAAACTGTTTTTT.

The CDR3 nucleotides are TGTGCCAGCAGCCGGGACAGGGTACATGGCTACACCTTC. This translates into CASSRDRVHGYTF. This sequence joins TRBV7-9 and TRBJ1-2; 9 bases align to TRBD1. Germline V gives CDR1 SEHNR, CDR2 FQNEAQ (reference sequence). The CDR3 runs 13 residues. V lost 5 bases to trimming and J lost 6 bases; unmatched junction nucleotides: 4.

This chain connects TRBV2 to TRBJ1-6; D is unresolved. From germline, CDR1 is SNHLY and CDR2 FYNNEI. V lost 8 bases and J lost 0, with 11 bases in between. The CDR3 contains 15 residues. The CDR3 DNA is TGTGCCAGCCAGGCATTACCCTCCTATAATTCACCCCTCCACTTT. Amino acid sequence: CASQALPSYNSPLHF.

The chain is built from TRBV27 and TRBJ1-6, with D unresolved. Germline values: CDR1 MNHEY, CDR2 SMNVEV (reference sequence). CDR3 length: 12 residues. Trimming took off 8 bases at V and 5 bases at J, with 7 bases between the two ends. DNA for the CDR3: TGTGCCAGCCGACGGGATAATTCACCCCTCCACTTT. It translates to CASRRDNSPLHF.

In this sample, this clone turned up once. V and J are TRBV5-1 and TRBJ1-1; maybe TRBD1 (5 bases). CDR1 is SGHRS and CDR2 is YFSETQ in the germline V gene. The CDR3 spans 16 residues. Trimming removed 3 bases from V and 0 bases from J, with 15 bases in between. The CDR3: CASSSQTAGVNTEAFF. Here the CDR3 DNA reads TGCGCCAGCAGCTCACAGACAGCGGGGGTGAACACTGAAGCTTTCTTT.

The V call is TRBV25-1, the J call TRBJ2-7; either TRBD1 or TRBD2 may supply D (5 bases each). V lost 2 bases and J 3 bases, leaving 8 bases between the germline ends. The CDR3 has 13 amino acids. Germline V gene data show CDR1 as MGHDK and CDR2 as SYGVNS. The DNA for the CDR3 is TGTGCCAGCAGTGAAGGGGGAAACTACGAGCAGTACTTC. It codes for CASSEGGNYEQYF.

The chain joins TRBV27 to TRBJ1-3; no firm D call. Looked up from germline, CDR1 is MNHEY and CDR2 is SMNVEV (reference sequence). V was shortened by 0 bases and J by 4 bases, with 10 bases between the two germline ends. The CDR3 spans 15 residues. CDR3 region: CASSLSRGSGNTIYF. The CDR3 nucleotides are TGTGCCAGCAGTTTATCGCGGGGTTCCGGAAACACCATATATTTT.